This TCR beta chain was captured in a study of T-cell reconstitution after alpha-beta-depleted transplantation in children. Study findings and constraints: Several hundred rapidly expanded clones from non-depleted graft cells reportedly supplied alpha-beta T cells about two months post-transplant. Newly made T cells mostly supplied T-cell counts and diversity one year after transplant. Some patients' high day-60 TCRbeta diversity was traced to surviving recipient T cells and thymic progenitors.

About this clonotype: Its antigen is undetermined.

The V gene lost 0 bases and the J gene lost 6 bases, with 6 bases spanning the gap. This CDR3 has 13 residues. Germline lookup yields CDR1 LNHNV and CDR2 YYDKDF (reference sequence). Using unique molecular identifiers, the investigators prepared the TCRbeta library. In TCRdb, the PCR reads were re-called with MiXCR into one record per CDR3 protein. The sample consists of more than 400,000 distinct CDR3 sequences, 43% of them appearing once. This sequence originates from a girl aged 2 to 10 with aplastic anemia, due to receive a stem cell transplant. The chain carries TRBV15 and TRBJ2-1, with D possibly matching TRBD2 (6 bases). This specimen consisted of PBMCs, obtained before TCRalphabeta/CD19-depleted stem cell transplant. The DNA for the CDR3 is TGTGCCACCAGCAGAGAGGGAGGCAATGAGCAGTTCTTC. Protein: CATSREGGNEQFF.